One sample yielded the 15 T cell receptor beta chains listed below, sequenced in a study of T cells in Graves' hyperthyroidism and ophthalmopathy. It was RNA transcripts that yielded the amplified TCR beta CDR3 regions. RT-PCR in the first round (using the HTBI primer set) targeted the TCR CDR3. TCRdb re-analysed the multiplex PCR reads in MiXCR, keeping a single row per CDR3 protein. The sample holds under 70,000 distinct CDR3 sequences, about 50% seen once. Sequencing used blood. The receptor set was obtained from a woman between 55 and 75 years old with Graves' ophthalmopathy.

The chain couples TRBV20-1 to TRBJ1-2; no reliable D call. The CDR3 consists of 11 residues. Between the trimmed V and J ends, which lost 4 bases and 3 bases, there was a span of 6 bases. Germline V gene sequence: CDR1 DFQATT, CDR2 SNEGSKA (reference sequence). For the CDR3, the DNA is TGCAGTGCTACCCTGGACTATGGCTACACCTTC. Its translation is CSATLDYGYTF.

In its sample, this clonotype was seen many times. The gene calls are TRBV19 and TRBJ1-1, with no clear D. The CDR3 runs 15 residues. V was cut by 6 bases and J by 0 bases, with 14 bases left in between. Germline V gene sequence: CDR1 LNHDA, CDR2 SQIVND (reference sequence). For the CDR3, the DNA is TGTGCCAGTAGCCCCCGCCGGGATGTGAACACTGAAGCTTTCTTT. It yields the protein CASSPRRDVNTEAFF.

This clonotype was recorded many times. The CDR3 reads CASSLVGTNEKLFF. CDR3 DNA sequence: TGTGCCAGCAGCTTAGTCGGGACTAATGAAAAACTGTTTTTT. The chain combines TRBV7-9 with TRBJ1-4; D unresolved. CDR3 size: 14 residues. Per the germline V gene, CDR1 is SEHNR and CDR2 is FQNEAQ (reference sequence). Trimming removed 1 base at V and 2 bases at J, with 5 bases between.

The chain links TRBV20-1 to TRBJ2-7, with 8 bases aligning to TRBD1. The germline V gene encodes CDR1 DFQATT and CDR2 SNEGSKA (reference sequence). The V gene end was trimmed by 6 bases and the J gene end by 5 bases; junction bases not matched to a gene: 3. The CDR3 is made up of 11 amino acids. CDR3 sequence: CSAGQGDEQYF. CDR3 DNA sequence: TGCAGTGCCGGACAGGGTGACGAGCAGTACTTC.

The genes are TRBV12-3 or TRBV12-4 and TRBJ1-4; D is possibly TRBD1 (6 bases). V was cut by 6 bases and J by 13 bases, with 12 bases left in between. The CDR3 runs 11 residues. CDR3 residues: CASRQGRPLFF. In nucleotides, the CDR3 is TGTGCCAGCAGACAGGGAAGGCCACTGTTTTTT.

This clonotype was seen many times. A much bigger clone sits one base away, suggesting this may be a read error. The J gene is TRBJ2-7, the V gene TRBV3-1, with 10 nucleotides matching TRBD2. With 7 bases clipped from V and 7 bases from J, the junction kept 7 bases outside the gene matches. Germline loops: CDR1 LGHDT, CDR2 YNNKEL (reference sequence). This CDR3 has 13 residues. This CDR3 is CASTTSGVGEQYF. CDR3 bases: TGTGCCAGCACCACTAGCGGGGTGGGGGAGCAGTACTTC.

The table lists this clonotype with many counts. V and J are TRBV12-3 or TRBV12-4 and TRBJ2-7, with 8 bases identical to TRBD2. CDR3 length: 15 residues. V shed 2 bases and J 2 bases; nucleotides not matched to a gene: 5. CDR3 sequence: CASSLRAGETYEQYF. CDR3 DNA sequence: TGTGCCAGCAGTTTACGAGCGGGGGAGACCTACGAGCAGTACTTC.

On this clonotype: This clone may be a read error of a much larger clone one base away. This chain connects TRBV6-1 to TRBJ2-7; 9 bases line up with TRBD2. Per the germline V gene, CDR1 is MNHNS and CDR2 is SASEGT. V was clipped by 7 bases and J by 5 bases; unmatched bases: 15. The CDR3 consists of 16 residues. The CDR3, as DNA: TGTGCCAGCATCCGAAACCTGGGACTAGCCGTCAACGAGCAGTACTTC. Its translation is CASIRNLGLAVNEQYF.

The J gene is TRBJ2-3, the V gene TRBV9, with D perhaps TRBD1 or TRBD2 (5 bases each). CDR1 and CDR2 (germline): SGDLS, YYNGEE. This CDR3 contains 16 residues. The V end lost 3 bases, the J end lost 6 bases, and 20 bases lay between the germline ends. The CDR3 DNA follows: TGTGCCAGCAGCGCAACCGGGACGGGGATTTCCGATACGCAGTATTTT. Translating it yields CASSATGTGISDTQYF.

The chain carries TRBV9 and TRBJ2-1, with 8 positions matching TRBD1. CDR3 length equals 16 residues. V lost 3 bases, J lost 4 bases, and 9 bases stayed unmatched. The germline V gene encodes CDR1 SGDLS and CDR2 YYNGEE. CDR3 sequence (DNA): TGTGCCAGCAGCGGGAAAGGACAGGGACAGTACAATGAGCAGTTCTTC. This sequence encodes CASSGKGQGQYNEQFF.

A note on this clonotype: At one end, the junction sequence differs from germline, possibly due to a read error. This CDR3 is CSARGTWAGF. CDR3 bases: TGCAGTGCTAGAGGAACCTGGGCTGGCTTT. V usage is TRBV20-1 and J usage is TRBJ2-2; D ambiguous. Germline values: CDR1 DFQATT, CDR2 SNEGSKA (reference sequence). This CDR3 contains 10 residues.

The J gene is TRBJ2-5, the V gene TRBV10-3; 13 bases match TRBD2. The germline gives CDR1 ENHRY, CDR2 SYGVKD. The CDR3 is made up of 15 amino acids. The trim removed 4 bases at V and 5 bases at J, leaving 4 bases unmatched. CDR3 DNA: TGTGCCATCAGTGCCACGGGACTAGCGGGGGAGACCCAGTACTTC. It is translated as CAISATGLAGETQYF.

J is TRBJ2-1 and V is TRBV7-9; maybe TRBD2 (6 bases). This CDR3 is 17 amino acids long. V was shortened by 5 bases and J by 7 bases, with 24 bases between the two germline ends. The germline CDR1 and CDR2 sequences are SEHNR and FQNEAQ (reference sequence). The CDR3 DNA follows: TGTGCCAGCAGCCCGCTCAAAGTGGGGCGGGAAGCGAATGAGCAGTTCTTC. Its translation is CASSPLKVGREANEQFF. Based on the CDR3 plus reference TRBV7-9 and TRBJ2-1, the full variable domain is DTGVSQNPRHKITKRGQNVTFRCDPISEHNRLYWYRQTLGQGPEFLTYFQNEAQLEKSRLLSDRFSAERPKGSFSTLEIQRTEQGDSAMYLCASSPLKVGREANEQFFGPGTRLTVL.

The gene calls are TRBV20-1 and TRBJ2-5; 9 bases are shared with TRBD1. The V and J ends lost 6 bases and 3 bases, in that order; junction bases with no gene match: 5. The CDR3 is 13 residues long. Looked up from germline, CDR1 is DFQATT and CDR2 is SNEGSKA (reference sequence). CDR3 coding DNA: TGCAGTGCCGTGACAGGGGGAAAAGAGACCCAGTACTTC. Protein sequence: CSAVTGGKETQYF.

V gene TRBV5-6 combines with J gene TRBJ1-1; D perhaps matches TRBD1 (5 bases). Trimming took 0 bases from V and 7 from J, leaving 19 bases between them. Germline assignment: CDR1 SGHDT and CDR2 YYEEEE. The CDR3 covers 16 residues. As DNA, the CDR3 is TGTGCCAGCAGCTTGGAGGGACTAGCGAGCTACAATGAAGCTTTCTTT. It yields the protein CASSLEGLASYNEAFF.